The 14 T cell receptor beta chains listed next were all sequenced from one sample in a study of blood T cells in healthy people across ages. Using a J-beta primer mix together with a sample-barcoded 5' primer, a second PCR was run for roughly 6 to 11 cycles. TCRdb reanalysed the 5' RACE reads using MiXCR and keeps one entry per CDR3 protein. The sample consists of under 2 million distinct CDR3 sequences, roughly 32% of them appearing once. Sequencing was carried out using blood. These receptors originate from a woman younger than 45 in good health.

This chain links TRBV6-5 with TRBJ1-2; D might be TRBD1 (5 bases). The CDR3 is 16 residues long. CDR1 is MNHEY and CDR2 is SVGAGI in the germline V gene. V lost 0 bases and J lost 0, with 11 bases in between. For the CDR3, the DNA is TGTGCCAGCAGTTACTCAAGACAGTACACTAACTATGGCTACACCTTC. Amino acids: CASSYSRQYTNYGYTF.

On this clonotype: A junction boundary mismatches the germline segment, possibly from a read error. The V and J genes are TRBV18 and TRBJ2-1; the D gene is possibly TRBD1 (6 bases). The CDR3 contains 18 residues. Germline-derived CDR1 and CDR2 are KGHSH and LQKENI. The CDR3 region has the DNA TGTGCCAGTTCACCACCGAATCTACAGGGCACGGGCCGGAATGAGCAGTTCTTC. Its translation is CASSPPNLQGTGRNEQFF.

This chain joins TRBV9 and TRBJ2-1; 12 nucleotides match TRBD2. This CDR3 is 16 amino acids long. Germline trimming cut 2 bases from V and 6 bases from J; bases unmatched to any gene: 6. In germline, CDR1 is SGDLS, CDR2 YYNGEE. The CDR3 region is CASSVSATSGGNEQFF. CDR3 DNA sequence: TGTGCCAGCAGCGTGTCCGCGACTAGCGGGGGCAATGAGCAGTTCTTC.

The chain carries TRBV4-2 and TRBJ1-2; weak D call: TRBD1 (6 bases). Per germline, CDR1 LGHNA and CDR2 YNFKEQ. The length of the CDR3 is 16 residues. The ends were cut back, 0 bases at V and 8 bases at J, with 19 bases in the middle. CDR3 region: CASSQDSGRRGGGYTF. DNA for the CDR3: TGTGCCAGCAGCCAAGATTCGGGGCGCAGGGGAGGCGGCTACACCTTC.

This chain links TRBV12-3 or TRBV12-4 with TRBJ2-6, with D possibly called TRBD1 or TRBD2 (5 bases each). This CDR3 is built from 14 residues. Between the trimmed V and J ends, which lost 6 bases and 4 bases, there was a span of 10 bases. The CDR3 nucleotides read TGTGCCAGCAGACCCGAGGGGGGGGCCAACGTCCTGACTTTC. It codes for CASRPEGGANVLTF.

In the case of this clonotype: One junction end does not reproduce the germline sequence, and a read error may be involved. The gene calls are TRBV6-1 and TRBJ2-3, with D unresolved. The CDR3 sequence is 14 residues long. The V gene's germline CDR1 is MNHNS and CDR2 SASEGT. The CDR3 sequence: CASSEDPATDTRYF. The CDR3 DNA reads as TGTGCCAGCAGTGAGGATCCAGCCACAGATACGCGGTATTTT.

The CDR3 sequence is CASSLASGSYNEQYF. For the CDR3, the DNA is TGTGCCAGCAGCTTAGCTAGCGGGAGCTACAATGAGCAGTACTTC. The rearrangement joins TRBV7-2 to TRBJ2-1; 9 bases line up with TRBD2. Matching the DNA end better, TRBJ2-7 makes the J call doubtful. Germline values: CDR1 SGHTA, CDR2 FQGNSA. The CDR3 is 15 amino acids.

The chain has TRBV11-2 and TRBJ2-7; 7 bases align to TRBD2. From germline, CDR1 is SGHAT and CDR2 FQNNGV. V lost 1 base to trimming and J lost 5 bases; unmatched junction nucleotides: 5. The CDR3 has 14 amino acids. CDR3: CASSLVGLGHEQYF. The DNA for the CDR3 is TGTGCCAGCAGCTTAGTAGGACTAGGCCACGAGCAGTACTTC.

The chain recombines TRBV4-1 with TRBJ1-5; 7 bases map to TRBD1. Germline values: CDR1 MGHRA, CDR2 YSYEKL. This CDR3 has 15 amino acids. The V gene end was trimmed by 4 bases and the J gene end by 4 bases; junction bases not matched to a gene: 7. The CDR3 region is CASSRGQAGNQPQHF. CDR3 DNA: TGCGCCAGCAGCCGAGGACAGGCGGGGAATCAGCCCCAGCATTTT.

The chain carries TRBV5-1 and TRBJ2-7, with 12 bases lining up with TRBD1. Losses at the gene ends were 4 bases for V and 7 bases for J; bases not matched to a gene: 12. Germline CDR1 is SGHRS and CDR2 is YFSETQ. This CDR3 is 16 amino acids long. The DNA for the CDR3 is TGCGCCAGCAGCACCGGGACAGGGGGCCCTTTGGATGAGCAGTACTTC. Translated: CASSTGTGGPLDEQYF. Together with reference TRBV5-1 and TRBJ2-7, the CDR3 gives the full variable domain: KAGVTQTPRYLIKTRGQQVTLSCSPISGHRSVSWYQQTPGQGLQFLFEYFSETQRNKGNFPGRFSGRQFSNSRSEMNVSTLELGDSALYLCASSTGTGGPLDEQYFGPGTRLTVT.

The chain recombines TRBV6-2 or TRBV6-3 with TRBJ2-5, with TRBD2 matching over 7 bases. Looked up from germline, CDR1 is MNHEY and CDR2 is SVGEGT. V lost 2 bases and J lost 5; bases outside the gene matches: 14. There are 17 residues in the CDR3. CDR3 nucleotide sequence: TGTGCCAGCAGTTACACGGTGGAGCGGGGCCGGGGGGAGACCCAGTACTTC. Encoded protein: CASSYTVERGRGETQYF.

The chain is built from TRBV4-1 and TRBJ1-4; D is unresolved. The germline V and J ends were trimmed by 2 bases and 8 bases, with 18 bases remaining between them. From germline, CDR1 is MGHRA and CDR2 YSYEKL. CDR3 size: 16 residues. This chain's CDR3 is CASSQFMRTLGEKLFF. The CDR3 nucleotides read TGCGCCAGCAGCCAATTCATGAGGACCCTGGGGGAAAAACTGTTTTTT.

This clonotype came up a few times. The rearrangement links TRBV4-1 to TRBJ1-1; TRBD1 might be the D (6 bases). The CDR3 length is 14 residues. Trimming took 4 bases from V and 3 from J, leaving 12 bases between them. The germline V gene has CDR1 MGHRA and CDR2 YSYEKL. The CDR3 is CASSRPAGDTEAFF. In nucleotides, the CDR3 is TGCGCCAGCAGCCGACCGGCAGGGGACACTGAAGCTTTCTTT.

This clonotype came up a few times. The chain carries TRBV20-1 and TRBJ2-5; 8 bases fit TRBD2. Germline V gene data show CDR1 as DFQATT and CDR2 as SNEGSKA (reference sequence). J gave up 3 bases and V 6 bases, and 18 bases lay outside the gene matches. There are 17 residues in the CDR3. The CDR3 region has the DNA TGCAGTGCAATGATGCTGGCGGCGGGAGGACGAAAAGAGACCCAGTACTTC. Translation: CSAMMLAAGGRKETQYF.